This T cell receptor beta chain was captured by sequencing in a study of T cell responses to AZD1222 COVID-19 vaccine. Germline V gene sequence: CDR1 MGHRA, CDR2 YSYEKL. Between the trimmed V and J ends, which lost 0 bases and 7 bases, there was a span of 13 bases. The CDR3 runs 16 residues. Clones were sequenced by immunoSEQ multiplex PCR, and TCRdb holds only the in-frame ones, with some missing. The data contain some 140,000 clones, 75% to 95% of them singletons. This clone was observed a handful of times. The genes are TRBV4-1 and TRBJ1-6; TRBD1 might be the D (6 bases). The receptor was derived from an adult who received the AZD1222 COVID-19 vaccine. This sample comprised peripheral blood, obtained 28 days after the second AZD1222 dose. Here the CDR3 DNA reads TGCGCCAGCAGCCAAGATATTGCAGGGGCAAATTCACCCCTCCACTTT. This translates into CASSQDIAGANSPLHF.